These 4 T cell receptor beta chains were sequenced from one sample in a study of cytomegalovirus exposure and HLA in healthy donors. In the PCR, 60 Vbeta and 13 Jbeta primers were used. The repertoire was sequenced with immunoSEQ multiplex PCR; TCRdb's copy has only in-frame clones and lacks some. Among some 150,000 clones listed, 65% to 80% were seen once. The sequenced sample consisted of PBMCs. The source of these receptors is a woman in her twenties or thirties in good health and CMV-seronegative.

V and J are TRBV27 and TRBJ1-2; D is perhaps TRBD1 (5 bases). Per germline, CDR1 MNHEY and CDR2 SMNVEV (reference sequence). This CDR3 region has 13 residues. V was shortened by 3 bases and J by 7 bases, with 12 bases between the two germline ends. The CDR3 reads CASSFGQGGGYTF. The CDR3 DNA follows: TGTGCCAGCAGTTTTGGTCAGGGAGGTGGCTACACCTTC.

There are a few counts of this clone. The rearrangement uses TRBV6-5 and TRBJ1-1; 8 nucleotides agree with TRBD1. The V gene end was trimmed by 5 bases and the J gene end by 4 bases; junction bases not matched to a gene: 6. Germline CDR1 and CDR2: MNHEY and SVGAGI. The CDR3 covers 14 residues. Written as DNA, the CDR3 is TGTGCCAGCAGTAGGACAGGGTTGAGCACTGAAGCTTTCTTT. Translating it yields CASSRTGLSTEAFF.

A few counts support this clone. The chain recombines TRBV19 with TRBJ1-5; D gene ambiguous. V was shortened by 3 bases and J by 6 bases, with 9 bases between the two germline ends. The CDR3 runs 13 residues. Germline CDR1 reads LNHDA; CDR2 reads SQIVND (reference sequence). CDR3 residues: CASSIIGPQPQHF. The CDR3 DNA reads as TGTGCCAGTAGTATTATTGGCCCTCAGCCCCAGCATTTT.

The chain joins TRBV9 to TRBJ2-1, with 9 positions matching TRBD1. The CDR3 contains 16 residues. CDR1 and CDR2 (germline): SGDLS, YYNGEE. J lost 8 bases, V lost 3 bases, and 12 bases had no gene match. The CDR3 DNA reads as TGTGCCAGCAGCGGTTCACAGGGGGCGACTTTCGATGAGCAGTTCTTC. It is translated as CASSGSQGATFDEQFF. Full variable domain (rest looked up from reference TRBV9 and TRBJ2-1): DSGVTQTPKHLITATGQRVTLRCSPRSGDLSVYWYQQSLDQGLQFLIQYYNGEERAKGNILERFSAQQFPDLHSELNLSSLELGDSALYFCASSGSQGATFDEQFFGPGTRLTVL.